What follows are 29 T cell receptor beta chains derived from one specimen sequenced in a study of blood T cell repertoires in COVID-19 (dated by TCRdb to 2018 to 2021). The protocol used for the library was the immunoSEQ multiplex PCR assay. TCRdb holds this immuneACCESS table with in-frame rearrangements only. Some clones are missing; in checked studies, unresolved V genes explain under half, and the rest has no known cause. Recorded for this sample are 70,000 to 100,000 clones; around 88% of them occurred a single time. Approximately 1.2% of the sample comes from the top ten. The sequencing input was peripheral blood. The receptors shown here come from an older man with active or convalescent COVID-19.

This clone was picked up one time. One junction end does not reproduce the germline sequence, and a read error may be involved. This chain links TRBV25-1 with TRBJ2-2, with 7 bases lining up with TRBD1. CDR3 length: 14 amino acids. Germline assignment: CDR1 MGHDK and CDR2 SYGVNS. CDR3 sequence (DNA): TGTGCCAGCGGTGAGGACAGGTGGACCGGGGAGCTGTTTTTT. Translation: CASGEDRWTGELFF.

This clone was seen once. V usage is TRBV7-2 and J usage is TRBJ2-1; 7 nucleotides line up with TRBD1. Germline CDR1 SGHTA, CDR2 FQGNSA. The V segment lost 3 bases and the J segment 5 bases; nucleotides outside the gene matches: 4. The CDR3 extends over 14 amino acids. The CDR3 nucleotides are TGTGCCAGCAGCTTGGGACAGCCCCACAATGAGCAGTTCTTC. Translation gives CASSLGQPHNEQFF. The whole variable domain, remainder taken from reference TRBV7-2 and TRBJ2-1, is GAGVSQSPSNKVTEKGKDVELRCDPISGHTALYWYRQSLGQGLEFLIYFQGNSAPDKSGLPSDRFSAERTGGSVSTLTIQRTQQEDSAVYLCASSLGQPHNEQFFGPGTRLTVL.

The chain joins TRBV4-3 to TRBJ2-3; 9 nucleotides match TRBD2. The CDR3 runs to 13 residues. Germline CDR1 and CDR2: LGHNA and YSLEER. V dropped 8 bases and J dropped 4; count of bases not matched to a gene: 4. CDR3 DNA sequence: TGCGCCAGCGGGCGGGAGGGCTCAGATACGCAGTATTTT. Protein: CASGREGSDTQYF.

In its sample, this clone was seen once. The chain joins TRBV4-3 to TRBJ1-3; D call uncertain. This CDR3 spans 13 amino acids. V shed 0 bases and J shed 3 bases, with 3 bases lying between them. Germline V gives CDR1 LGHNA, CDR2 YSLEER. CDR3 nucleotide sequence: TGCGCCAGCAGCCAAGACCGTGGAAACACCATATATTTT. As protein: CASSQDRGNTIYF.

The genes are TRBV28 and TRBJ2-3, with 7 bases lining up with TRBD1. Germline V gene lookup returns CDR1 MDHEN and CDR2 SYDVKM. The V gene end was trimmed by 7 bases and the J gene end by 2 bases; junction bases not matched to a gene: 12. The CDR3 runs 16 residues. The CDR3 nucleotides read TGTGCCAGCACCCCCTCCGGACAGGTTACCACAGATACGCAGTATTTT. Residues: CASTPSGQVTTDTQYF.

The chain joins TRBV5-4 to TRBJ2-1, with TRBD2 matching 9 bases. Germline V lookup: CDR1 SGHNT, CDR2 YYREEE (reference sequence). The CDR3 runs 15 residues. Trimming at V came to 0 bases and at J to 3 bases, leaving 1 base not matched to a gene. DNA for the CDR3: TGTGCCAGCAGCTTGGGGACTAGCGACTACAATGAGCAGTTCTTC. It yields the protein CASSLGTSDYNEQFF.

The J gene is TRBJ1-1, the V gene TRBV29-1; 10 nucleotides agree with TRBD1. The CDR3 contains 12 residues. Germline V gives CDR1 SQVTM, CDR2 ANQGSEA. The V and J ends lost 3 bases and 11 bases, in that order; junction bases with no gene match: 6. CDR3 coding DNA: TGCAGCGTTGAGACAGGGGGCTTCGGGGCTTTCTTT. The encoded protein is CSVETGGFGAFF.

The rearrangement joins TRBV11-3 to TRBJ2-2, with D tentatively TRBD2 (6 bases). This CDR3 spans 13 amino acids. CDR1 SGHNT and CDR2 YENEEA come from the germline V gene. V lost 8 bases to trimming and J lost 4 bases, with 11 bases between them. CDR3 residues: CASRAGGTGELFF. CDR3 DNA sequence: TGTGCCAGCCGAGCGGGCGGCACCGGGGAGCTGTTTTTT.

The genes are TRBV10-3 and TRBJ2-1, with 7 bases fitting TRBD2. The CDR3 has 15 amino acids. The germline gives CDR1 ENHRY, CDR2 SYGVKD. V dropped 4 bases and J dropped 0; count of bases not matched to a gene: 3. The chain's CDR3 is CAISGGGPSYNEQFF. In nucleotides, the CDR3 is TGTGCCATCAGTGGGGGAGGGCCCTCCTACAATGAGCAGTTCTTC.

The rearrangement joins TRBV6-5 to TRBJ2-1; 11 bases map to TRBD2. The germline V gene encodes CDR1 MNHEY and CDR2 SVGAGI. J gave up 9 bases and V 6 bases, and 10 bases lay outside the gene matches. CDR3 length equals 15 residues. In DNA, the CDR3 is TGTGCCAGCAGGCCAACTAGCGGGAGTGTTTCTGAGCAGTTCTTC. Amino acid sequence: CASRPTSGSVSEQFF.

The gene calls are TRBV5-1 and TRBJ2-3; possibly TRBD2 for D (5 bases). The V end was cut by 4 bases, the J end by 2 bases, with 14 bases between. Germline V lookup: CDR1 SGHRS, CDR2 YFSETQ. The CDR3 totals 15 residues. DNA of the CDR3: TGCGCCAGCAGCCCCATGAGCGGAACCACAGATACGCAGTATTTT. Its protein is CASSPMSGTTDTQYF.

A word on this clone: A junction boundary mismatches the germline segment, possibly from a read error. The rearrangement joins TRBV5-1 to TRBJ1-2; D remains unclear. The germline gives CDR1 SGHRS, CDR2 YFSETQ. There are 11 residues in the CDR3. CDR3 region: CASSLAGLSFF. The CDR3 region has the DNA TGCGCCAGCAGCTTGGCAGGCCTCTCTTTCTTC.

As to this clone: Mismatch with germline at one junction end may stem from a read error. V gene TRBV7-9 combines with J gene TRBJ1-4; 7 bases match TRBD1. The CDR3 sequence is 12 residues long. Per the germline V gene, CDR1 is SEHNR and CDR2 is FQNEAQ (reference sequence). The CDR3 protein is CASSLAQGSPDF. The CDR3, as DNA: TGTGCCAGCAGCTTAGCACAGGGGTCTCCCGATTTT.

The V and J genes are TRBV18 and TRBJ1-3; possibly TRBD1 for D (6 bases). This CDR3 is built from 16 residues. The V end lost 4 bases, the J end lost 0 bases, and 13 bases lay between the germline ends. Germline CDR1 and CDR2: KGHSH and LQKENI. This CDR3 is CASSRDRPFSGNTIYF. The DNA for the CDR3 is TGTGCCAGCTCACGCGACAGGCCTTTCTCTGGAAACACCATATATTTT.

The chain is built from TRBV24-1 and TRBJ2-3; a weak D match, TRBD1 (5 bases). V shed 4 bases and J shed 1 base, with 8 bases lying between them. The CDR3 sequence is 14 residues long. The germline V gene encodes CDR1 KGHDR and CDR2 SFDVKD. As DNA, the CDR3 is TGTGCCACCAGTGAGCAGGGTCGCACAGATACGCAGTATTTT. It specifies CATSEQGRTDTQYF.

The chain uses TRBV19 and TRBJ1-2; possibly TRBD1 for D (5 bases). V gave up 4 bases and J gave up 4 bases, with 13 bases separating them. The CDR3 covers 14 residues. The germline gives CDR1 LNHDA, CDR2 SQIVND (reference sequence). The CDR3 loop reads CASSKTASAYGYTF. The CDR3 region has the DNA TGTGCCAGTAGTAAGACAGCATCTGCCTATGGCTACACCTTC.

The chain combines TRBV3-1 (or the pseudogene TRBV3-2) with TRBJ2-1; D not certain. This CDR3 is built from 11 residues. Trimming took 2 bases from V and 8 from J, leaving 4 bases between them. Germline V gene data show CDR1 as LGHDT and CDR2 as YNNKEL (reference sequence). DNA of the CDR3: TGTGCCAGCAGCCAACTTGATGAGCAGTTCTTC. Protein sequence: CASSQLDEQFF.

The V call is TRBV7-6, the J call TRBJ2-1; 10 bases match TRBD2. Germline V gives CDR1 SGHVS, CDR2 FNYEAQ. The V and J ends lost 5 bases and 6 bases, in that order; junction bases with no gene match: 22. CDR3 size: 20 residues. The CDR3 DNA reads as TGTGCCAGCAGCCTAGAGCGGGCTAGCGGGAGTTCAACTAGGGGCAATGAGCAGTTCTTC. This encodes CASSLERASGSSTRGNEQFF.

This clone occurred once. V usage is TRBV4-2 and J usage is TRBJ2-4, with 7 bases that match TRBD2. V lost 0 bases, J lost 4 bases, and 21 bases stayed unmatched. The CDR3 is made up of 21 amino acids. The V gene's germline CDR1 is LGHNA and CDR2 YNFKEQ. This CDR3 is CASSQDRVGVFQRGIKNIQYF. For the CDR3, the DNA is TGTGCCAGCAGCCAAGATCGGGTGGGGGTTTTTCAGCGGGGCATTAAAAACATTCAGTACTTC.

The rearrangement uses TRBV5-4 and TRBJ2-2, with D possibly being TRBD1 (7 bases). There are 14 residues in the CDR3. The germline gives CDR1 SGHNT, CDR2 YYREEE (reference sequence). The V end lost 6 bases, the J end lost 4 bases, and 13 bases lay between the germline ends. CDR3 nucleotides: TGTGCCAGCACAAAGGAGGGGGCCACCGGGGAGCTGTTTTTT. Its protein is CASTKEGATGELFF.

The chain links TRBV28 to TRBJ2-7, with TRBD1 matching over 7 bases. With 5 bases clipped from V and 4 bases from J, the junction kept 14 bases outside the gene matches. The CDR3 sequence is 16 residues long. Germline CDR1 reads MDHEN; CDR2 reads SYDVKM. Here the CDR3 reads CASSPLLGTASYEQYF. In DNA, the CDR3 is TGTGCCAGCAGTCCCTTGCTTGGGACAGCAAGTTACGAGCAGTACTTC.

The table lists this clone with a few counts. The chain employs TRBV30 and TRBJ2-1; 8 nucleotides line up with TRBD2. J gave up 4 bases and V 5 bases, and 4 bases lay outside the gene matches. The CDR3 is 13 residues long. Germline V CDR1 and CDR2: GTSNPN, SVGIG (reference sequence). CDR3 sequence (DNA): TGTGCCTGGGCTTCGGGGGGGTACAATGAGCAGTTCTTC. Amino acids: CAWASGGYNEQFF.

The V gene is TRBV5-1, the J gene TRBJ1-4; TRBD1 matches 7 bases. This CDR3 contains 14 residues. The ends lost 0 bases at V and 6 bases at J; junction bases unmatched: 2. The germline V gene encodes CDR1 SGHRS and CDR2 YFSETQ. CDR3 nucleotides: TGCGCCAGCAGCTTGGATACAGGGGATGAAAAACTGTTTTTT. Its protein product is CASSLDTGDEKLFF.

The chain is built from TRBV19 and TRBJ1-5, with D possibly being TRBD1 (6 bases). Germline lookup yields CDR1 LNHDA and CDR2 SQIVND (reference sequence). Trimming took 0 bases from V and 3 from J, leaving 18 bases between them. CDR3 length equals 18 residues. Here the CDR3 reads CASSIDRGGSSYNQPQHF. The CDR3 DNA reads TGTGCCAGTAGTATAGATAGGGGGGGCTCATCCTACAATCAGCCCCAGCATTTT.

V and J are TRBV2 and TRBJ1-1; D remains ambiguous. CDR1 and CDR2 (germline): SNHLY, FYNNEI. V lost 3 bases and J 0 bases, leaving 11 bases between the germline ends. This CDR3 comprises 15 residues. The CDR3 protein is CASSDSGVMNTEAFF. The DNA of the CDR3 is TGTGCCAGCAGTGATTCCGGGGTCATGAACACTGAAGCTTTCTTT.

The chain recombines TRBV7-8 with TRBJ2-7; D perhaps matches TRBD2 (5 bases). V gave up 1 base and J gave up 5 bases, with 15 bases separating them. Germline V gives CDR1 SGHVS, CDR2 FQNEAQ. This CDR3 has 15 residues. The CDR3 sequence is CASSLDRAETHEQYF. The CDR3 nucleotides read TGTGCCAGCAGCTTAGATCGAGCGGAGACCCACGAGCAGTACTTC.

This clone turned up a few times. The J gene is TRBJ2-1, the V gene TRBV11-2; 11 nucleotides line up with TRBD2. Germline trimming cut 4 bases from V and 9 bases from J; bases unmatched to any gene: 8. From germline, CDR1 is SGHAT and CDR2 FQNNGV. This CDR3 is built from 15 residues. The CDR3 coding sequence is TGTGCCAGCAGCTCATTAGCGGGAGGGGAATTTGAGCAGTTCTTC. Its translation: CASSSLAGGEFEQFF.

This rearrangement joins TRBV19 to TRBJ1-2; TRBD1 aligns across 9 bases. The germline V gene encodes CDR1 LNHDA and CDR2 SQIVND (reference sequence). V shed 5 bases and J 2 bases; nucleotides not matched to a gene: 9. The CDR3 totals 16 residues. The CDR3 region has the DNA TGTGCCAGTAGTTCTCCAGGACAGGGGAAAAACTATGGCTACACCTTC. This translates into CASSSPGQGKNYGYTF.

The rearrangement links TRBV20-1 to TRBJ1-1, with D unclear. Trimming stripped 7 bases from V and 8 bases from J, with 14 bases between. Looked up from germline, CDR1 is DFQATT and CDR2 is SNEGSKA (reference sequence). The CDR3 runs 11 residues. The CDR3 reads CSDAPGKEAFF. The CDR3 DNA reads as TGCAGTGACGCCCCGGGGAAGGAAGCTTTCTTT.